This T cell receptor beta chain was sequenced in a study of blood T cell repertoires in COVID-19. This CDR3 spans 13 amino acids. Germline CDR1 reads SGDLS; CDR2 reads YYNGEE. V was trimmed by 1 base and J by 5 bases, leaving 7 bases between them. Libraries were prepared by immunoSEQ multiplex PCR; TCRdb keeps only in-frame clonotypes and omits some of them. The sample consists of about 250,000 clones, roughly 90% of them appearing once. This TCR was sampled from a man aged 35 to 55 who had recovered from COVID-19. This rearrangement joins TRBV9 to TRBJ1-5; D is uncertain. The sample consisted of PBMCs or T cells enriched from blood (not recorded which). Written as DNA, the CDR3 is TGTGCCAGCAGCGTATTCGCAGATCAGCCCCAGCATTTT. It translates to CASSVFADQPQHF.